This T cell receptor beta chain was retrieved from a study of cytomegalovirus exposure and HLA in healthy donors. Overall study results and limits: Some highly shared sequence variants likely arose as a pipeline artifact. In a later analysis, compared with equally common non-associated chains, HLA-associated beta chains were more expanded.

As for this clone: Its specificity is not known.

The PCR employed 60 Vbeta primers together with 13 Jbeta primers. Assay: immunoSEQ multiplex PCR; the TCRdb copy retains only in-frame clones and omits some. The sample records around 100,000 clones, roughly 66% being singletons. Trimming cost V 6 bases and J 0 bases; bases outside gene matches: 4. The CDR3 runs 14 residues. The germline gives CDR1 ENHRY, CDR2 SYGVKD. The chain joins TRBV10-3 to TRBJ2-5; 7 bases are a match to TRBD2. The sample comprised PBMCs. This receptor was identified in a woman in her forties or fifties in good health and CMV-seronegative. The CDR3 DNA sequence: TGTGCCATCAGCTCACTAGCGTACCAAGAGACCCAGTACTTC. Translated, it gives CAISSLAYQETQYF.